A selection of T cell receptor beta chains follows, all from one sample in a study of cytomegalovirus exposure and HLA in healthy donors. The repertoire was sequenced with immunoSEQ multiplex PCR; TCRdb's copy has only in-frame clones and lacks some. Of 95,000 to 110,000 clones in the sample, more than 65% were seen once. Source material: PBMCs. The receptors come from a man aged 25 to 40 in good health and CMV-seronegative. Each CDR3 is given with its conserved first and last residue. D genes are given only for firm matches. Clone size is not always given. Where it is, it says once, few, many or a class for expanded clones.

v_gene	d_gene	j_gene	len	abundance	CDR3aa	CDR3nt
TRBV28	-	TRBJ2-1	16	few	CASSGPLQTTYNEQFF	TGTGCCAGCAGTGGCCCGTTACAGACAACCTACAATGAGCAGTTCTTC
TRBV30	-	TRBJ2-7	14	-	CAWRGRGRTYEQYF	TGTGCCTGGAGAGGGCGGGGACGGACCTACGAGCAGTACTTC
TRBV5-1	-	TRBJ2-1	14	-	CASSSGHLYNEQFF	TGCGCCAGCAGCTCGGGACACCTATACAATGAGCAGTTCTTC
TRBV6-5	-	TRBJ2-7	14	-	CASTRKQGLYEQYF	TGTGCCAGCACCCGAAAGCAGGGGCTCTACGAGCAGTACTTC
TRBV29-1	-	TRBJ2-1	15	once	CSVYSGLSSYNEQFF	TGCAGCGTATACAGCGGGTTAAGCTCCTACAATGAGCAGTTCTTC
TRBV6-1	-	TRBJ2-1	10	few	CASGGLEQFF	TGTGCCAGCGGGGGACTGGAGCAGTTCTTC
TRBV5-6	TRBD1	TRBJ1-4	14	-	CASNVRGPGEKLFF	TGTGCCAGCAACGTCAGGGGGCCGGGTGAAAAACTGTTTTTT
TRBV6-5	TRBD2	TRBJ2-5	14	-	CASSLLAGEETQYF	TGTGCCAGCAGTCTACTAGCGGGTGAAGAGACCCAATACTTC
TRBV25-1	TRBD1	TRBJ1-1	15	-	CASSDTRGQGTEAFF	TGTGCCAGCAGTGATACGAGGGGGCAAGGCACTGAAGCTTTCTTT
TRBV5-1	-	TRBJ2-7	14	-	CASSLVVRPYEQYF	TGCGCCAGCAGCTTGGTAGTCCGTCCCTACGAGCAGTACTTC
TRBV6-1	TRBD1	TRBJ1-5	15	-	CATQGAGRGYQPQHF	TGTGCCACCCAGGGGGCGGGAAGGGGCTATCAGCCCCAGCATTTT
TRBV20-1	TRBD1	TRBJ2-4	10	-	CSAPGQRQYF	TGCAGTGCTCCGGGACAGAGACAGTACTTC
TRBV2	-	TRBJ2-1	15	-	CASSEAYTGMNEQFF	TGTGCCAGCAGTGAAGCGTATACAGGGATGAATGAGCAGTTCTTC
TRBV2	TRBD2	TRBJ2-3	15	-	CASSWTSGYTDTQYF	TGTGCCAGCAGTTGGACTAGCGGGTACACAGATACGCAGTATTTT
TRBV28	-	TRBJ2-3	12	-	CASNLPGDTQYF	TGTGCCAGCAACTTACCCGGAGATACGCAGTATTTT
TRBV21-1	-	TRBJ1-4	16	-	CASSLGTATCGDKLFF	TGTGCCAGCAGCCTCGGGACTGCCACTTGCGGTGACAAACTGTTTTTT
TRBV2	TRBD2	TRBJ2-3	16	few	CASRRPGAGEGDTQYF	TGTGCCAGCCGACGCCCCGGGGCGGGGGAGGGAGATACGCAGTATTTT
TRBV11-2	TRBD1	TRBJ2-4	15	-	CASSLMGQSKNIQYF	TGTGCCAGCAGCTTAATGGGACAGAGCAAAAACATTCAGTACTTC
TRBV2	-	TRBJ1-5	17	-	CASTQRGGTNSNQPQHF	TGTGCCAGCACCCAGCGAGGGGGTACCAATAGCAATCAGCCCCAGCATTTT
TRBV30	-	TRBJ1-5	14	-	CAWSGGQGNQPQHF	TGTGCCTGGAGTGGCGGCCAGGGAAATCAGCCCCAGCATTTT
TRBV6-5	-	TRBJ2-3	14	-	CASSNYRPTDTQYF	TGTGCCAGCAGTAACTACAGACCCACAGATACGCAGTATTTT
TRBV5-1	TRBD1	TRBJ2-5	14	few	CASSSGQGAETQYF	TGCGCCAGCAGCTCCGGACAGGGGGCCGAGACCCAGTACTTC
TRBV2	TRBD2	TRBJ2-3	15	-	CASSEASGGADTQYF	TGTGCCAGCAGTGAAGCGAGCGGGGGGGCCGATACGCAGTATTTT
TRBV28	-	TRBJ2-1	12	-	CASARREDEQFF	TGTGCCAGTGCCCGGAGGGAGGATGAGCAGTTCTTC
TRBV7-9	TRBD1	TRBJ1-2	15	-	CASSDRQGAIGGYTF	TGTGCCAGCAGCGACAGGCAGGGGGCGATCGGGGGCTACACCTTC
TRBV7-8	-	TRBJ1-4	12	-	CASSLAGPQLFF	TGTGCCAGCAGCTTAGCGGGCCCCCAGCTGTTTTTT
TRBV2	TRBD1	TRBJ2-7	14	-	CASSEGQSSYEQYF	TGTGCCAGCAGTGAGGGACAGAGCTCCTACGAGCAGTACTTC
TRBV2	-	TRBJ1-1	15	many	CASTHPMARNTEAFF	TGTGCCAGCACCCACCCTATGGCTAGGAACACTGAAGCTTTCTTT
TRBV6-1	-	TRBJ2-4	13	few	CASSESGVNIQYF	TGTGCCAGCAGTGAATCAGGGGTCAACATTCAGTACTTC
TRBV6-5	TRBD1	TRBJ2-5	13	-	CASSTRRGETQYF	TGTGCCAGTTCCACGCGCAGGGGGGAGACCCAGTACTTC
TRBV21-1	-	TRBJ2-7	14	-	CASSKGEGVYEQYF	TGTGCCAGCAGCAAAGGCGAAGGGGTCTACGAGCAGTACTTC
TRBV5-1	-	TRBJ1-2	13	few	CASSLVPGYGYTF	TGCGCCAGCAGCTTGGTCCCAGGGTATGGCTACACCTTC
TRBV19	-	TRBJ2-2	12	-	CASTVDTGELFF	TGTGCCAGTACAGTCGACACCGGGGAGCTGTTTTTT
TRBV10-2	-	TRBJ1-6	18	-	CASSESGRGYSYNSPLHF	TGCGCCAGCAGTGAGTCGGGGAGGGGATACTCCTATAATTCACCCCTCCACTTT
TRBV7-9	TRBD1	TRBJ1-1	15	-	CASSLMTGVNTEAFF	TGTGCCAGCAGTCTTATGACAGGGGTGAACACTGAAGCTTTCTTT
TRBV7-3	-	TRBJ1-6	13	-	CASSRDIDSPLHF	TGTGCCAGCAGTCGGGATATCGATTCACCCCTCCACTTT
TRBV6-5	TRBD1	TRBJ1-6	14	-	CASNTGDRASPLHF	TGTGCCAGCAACACGGGGGACAGGGCTTCACCCCTCCACTTT
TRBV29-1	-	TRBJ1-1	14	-	CSVPQTGGNTEAFF	TGCAGCGTTCCTCAAACCGGTGGGAACACTGAAGCTTTCTTT
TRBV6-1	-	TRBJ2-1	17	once	CASSEEGGGGPYNEQFF	TGTGCCAGCAGTGAAGAGGGGGGCGGGGGACCTTACAATGAGCAGTTCTTC
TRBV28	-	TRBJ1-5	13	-	CASSLYSNQPQHF	TGTGCCAGCAGTTTGTATAGCAATCAGCCCCAGCATTTT
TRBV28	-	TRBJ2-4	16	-	CASTIRTREAKNIQYF	TGTGCCAGCACCATCAGAACCAGGGAGGCTAAAAACATTCAGTACTTC
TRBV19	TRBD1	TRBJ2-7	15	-	CASSASGTGEYEQYF	TGTGCCAGTAGTGCCTCCGGGACAGGGGAGTACGAGCAGTACTTC
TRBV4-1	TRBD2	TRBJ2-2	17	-	CASSQKLAGVNTGELFF	TGCGCCAGCAGCCAGAAATTAGCGGGGGTGAACACCGGGGAGCTGTTTTTT
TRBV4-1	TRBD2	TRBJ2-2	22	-	CASSQVLLAGVGTYGSSGELFF	TGCGCCAGCAGCCAGGTTCTGCTAGCGGGAGTCGGTACTTACGGCTCCTCCGGGGAGCTGTTTTTT
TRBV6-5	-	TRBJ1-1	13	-	CASSREMNTEAFF	TGTGCCAGCAGCCGGGAGATGAACACTGAAGCTTTCTTT